The 9 T cell receptor beta chains presented below share a single source sample, sequenced in a study of PD-1 blockade in classical Hodgkin lymphoma. Measured with immunoSEQ multiplex PCR; TCRdb has only the in-frame clones, and not every one. The repertoire consists of tens of thousands of clones, with 90% occurring once and the leading ten covering under 3.5%. The time point denotes: cycle 4 day 1 (C4D1), after around six weeks of nivolumab. Exposure to brentuximab vedotin varied, and each patient had relapsed following autologous stem cell transplantation. Sequenced material: peripheral blood mononuclear cells (PBMCs), taken before the fourth cycle of nivolumab. All receptors derive from a human donor with classical Hodgkin lymphoma.

This sequence joins TRBV10-3 and TRBJ1-2; D is unresolved. With 4 bases removed from V and 2 bases from J, the gap between germline ends came to 11 bases. Germline V gene data show CDR1 as ENHRY and CDR2 as SYGVKD. The CDR3 sequence is 14 residues long. Written as DNA, the CDR3 is TGTGCCATCAGTGGAGGACGGCTAAACTATGGCTACACCTTC. It is translated as CAISGGRLNYGYTF.

This clone was counted only a few times. The chain joins TRBV10-1 to TRBJ2-3, with unresolved D. CDR3 length: 13 residues. Germline V CDR1 and CDR2: WNHNN, SYGVQD (reference sequence). Trimming cost V 8 bases and J 1 base, with 10 bases left between them. The CDR3 DNA reads as TGCGCCAGCTCCAGCGCTGGCACAGATACGCAGTATTTT. Protein product: CASSSAGTDTQYF.

The CDR3 coding sequence is TGTGCCAGTAGTATAGGGCTGTACACTGAAGCTTTCTTT. It is translated as CASSIGLYTEAFF. The V gene is TRBV19, the J gene TRBJ1-1; unclear D gene. Trimming stripped 1 base from V and 3 bases from J, with 6 bases between. The germline gives CDR1 LNHDA, CDR2 SQIVND (reference sequence). CDR3 size: 13 residues.

V is TRBV6-4 and J is TRBJ2-1; 7 bases map to TRBD1. Trimming removed 6 bases from V and 8 bases from J; junction bases left unmatched: 16. The CDR3 consists of 16 residues. Germline CDR1 is MRHNA and CDR2 is SNTAGT. CDR3 protein: CASSPVLGGLIDEQFF. CDR3 nucleotide sequence: TGTGCCAGCAGCCCTGTTTTAGGGGGCCTGATAGATGAGCAGTTCTTC.

The chain is built from TRBV19 and TRBJ2-2; D is unresolved. The CDR3 length is 13 residues. Per germline, CDR1 LNHDA and CDR2 SQIVND (reference sequence). Trimming removed 7 bases from V and 0 bases from J, with 6 bases in between. The CDR3 nucleotides read TGTGCCAGTATGGCAGCGAACACCGGGGAGCTGTTTTTT. It encodes CASMAANTGELFF.

The rearrangement uses TRBV19 and TRBJ1-5, with 7 bases fitting TRBD1. Germline V gene sequence: CDR1 LNHDA, CDR2 SQIVND (reference sequence). V gave up 6 bases and J gave up 1 base; unmatched junction bases: 3. The CDR3 is 14 amino acids. CDR3 sequence: CASRKDRSNQPQHF. CDR3 DNA sequence: TGTGCCAGTAGAAAGGACAGGAGCAATCAGCCCCAGCATTTT. The whole variable domain, remainder taken from reference TRBV19 and TRBJ1-5, is DGGITQSPKYLFRKEGQNVTLSCEQNLNHDAMYWYRQDPGQGLRLIYYSQIVNDFQKGDIAEGYSVSREKKESFPLTVTSAQKNPTAFYLCASRKDRSNQPQHFGDGTRLSIL.

The chain uses TRBV5-6 and TRBJ1-5, with a tentative D call TRBD1 (6 bases). From germline, CDR1 is SGHDT and CDR2 YYEEEE. The CDR3 sequence is 17 residues long. V was trimmed by 0 bases and J by 0 bases, leaving 13 bases between them. In nucleotides, the CDR3 is TGTGCCAGCAGCTTGGGTTCAGGGGCTTATAGCAATCAGCCCCAGCATTTT. Protein product: CASSLGSGAYSNQPQHF.

The V gene is TRBV19, the J gene TRBJ2-5, with D perhaps given as TRBD1 or TRBD2 (5 bases each). From germline, CDR1 is LNHDA and CDR2 SQIVND (reference sequence). The V gene lost 5 bases and the J gene lost 0 bases, with 13 bases spanning the gap. There are 15 residues in the CDR3. The CDR3, as DNA: TGTGCCAGTAGTTTACTAAGGGGAGACCAAGAGACCCAGTACTTC. Translating it yields CASSLLRGDQETQYF.

This clone was found once. V usage is TRBV6-1 and J usage is TRBJ2-1; TRBD2 agrees at 7 bases. The ends lost 2 bases at V and 2 bases at J; junction bases unmatched: 6. The V gene's germline CDR1 is MNHNS and CDR2 SASEGT. The CDR3 is made up of 16 amino acids. The CDR3 DNA reads TGTGCCAGCAGTGAATTTGGCGGGGGAACCTACAATGAGCAGTTCTTC. Its protein is CASSEFGGGTYNEQFF.